This entry lists 25 T cell receptor beta chains sequenced from one sample in a study of shared clonotypes between healthy human individuals. Using immunoSEQ multiplex PCR, the repertoire was profiled, and TCRdb retains in-frame clones only, with some absent. The sample lists under 2.5 million clones, roughly 90% occurring once. The sequencing sample was made of naive CD4+ T cells from PBMCs. Subset defined: CD45RA+ positively selected. The receptors shown here come from a man between 18 and 35 years old in good health. Some clones in this sample may be carry-over from other donors' samples.

This chain joins TRBV5-1 and TRBJ2-5, with D perhaps matching TRBD2 (5 bases). Germline CDR1 is SGHRS and CDR2 is YFSETQ. The CDR3 loop spans 15 amino acids. V was trimmed by 6 bases and J by 4 bases, leaving 19 bases between them. This CDR3 is CASTRSPSQVETQYF. The DNA of the CDR3 is TGCGCCAGCACCCGGTCGCCTAGCCAGGTAGAGACCCAGTACTTC.

The chain has TRBV10-1 and TRBJ2-1; possible D gene TRBD2, 5 bases. The CDR3 is made up of 15 amino acids. The germline V gene has CDR1 WNHNN and CDR2 SYGVQD (reference sequence). V was clipped by 0 bases and J by 5 bases, with 11 bases between them. The CDR3 protein is CASSESRGFNNEQFF. CDR3 bases: TGCGCCAGCAGTGAGTCAAGAGGGTTCAACAATGAGCAGTTCTTC.

This clone has more than one count but fewer than ten. The sample has other DNA sequences that encode this CDR3 too. The CDR3 spells CASSPRTVMNTEAFF. CDR3 DNA: TGTGCCAGCAGCCCTCGGACAGTCATGAACACTGAAGCTTTCTTT. The chain joins TRBV7-9 to TRBJ1-1, with D perhaps matching TRBD1 (6 bases). This CDR3 is 15 amino acids long. Germline assignment: CDR1 SEHNR and CDR2 FQNEAQ (reference sequence). Deletions cut 5 bases from V and 0 bases from J, with 13 bases between. Complete variable domain (other parts from reference TRBV7-9 and TRBJ1-1): DTGVSQNPRHKITKRGQNVTFRCDPISEHNRLYWYRQTLGQGPEFLTYFQNEAQLEKSRLLSDRFSAERPKGSFSTLEIQRTEQGDSAMYLCASSPRTVMNTEAFFGQGTRLTVV.

This chain joins TRBV6-5 and TRBJ2-7, with 7 bases matching TRBD2. The ends lost 5 bases at V and 0 bases at J; junction bases unmatched: 4. Looked up from germline, CDR1 is MNHEY and CDR2 is SVGAGI. The CDR3 totals 14 residues. As DNA, the CDR3 is TGTGCCAGCAGTCCGGGGGGTCTCTCCTACGAGCAGTACTTC. As protein: CASSPGGLSYEQYF.

About this clone: This same CDR3 is encoded by further DNA sequences in the sample. The chain has TRBV28 and TRBJ2-1, with D unresolved. Germline V gene data show CDR1 as MDHEN and CDR2 as SYDVKM. V shed 3 bases and J shed 2 bases, with 2 bases lying between them. This CDR3 is 12 amino acids long. In nucleotides, the CDR3 is TGTGCCAGCAGTTTGGCCTACAATGAGCAGTTCTTC. It specifies CASSLAYNEQFF.

This clone came up once. The rearrangement joins TRBV27 to TRBJ1-1; 7 bases map to TRBD1. CDR1 and CDR2 (germline): MNHEY, SMNVEV (reference sequence). This CDR3 has 13 amino acids. The V segment lost 3 bases and the J segment 7 bases; nucleotides outside the gene matches: 5. The CDR3 sequence is CASSFRGTVEAFF. In nucleotides, the CDR3 is TGTGCCAGCAGTTTTCGTGGGACAGTTGAAGCTTTCTTT.

This clone was picked up a small number of times. This sample includes further DNA sequences coding for the same CDR3. The gene calls are TRBV29-1 and TRBJ1-1; D is unresolved. CDR1 and CDR2 from the germline V gene are SQVTM and ANQGSEA. V shed 7 bases and J shed 1 base, with 7 bases lying between them. CDR3 length equals 11 residues. The CDR3 sequence is CSGGRNTEAFF. CDR3 bases: TGCAGCGGTGGGAGGAACACTGAAGCTTTCTTT.

This chain uses TRBV4-3 with TRBJ2-1; tentatively, D is TRBD2 (6 bases). CDR1 and CDR2 (germline): LGHNA, YSLEER. Trimming pared 4 bases from V and 4 bases from J, leaving 20 bases between. CDR3 length: 17 residues. This CDR3 reads CASSRYATEAGYNEQFF. The CDR3 DNA reads TGCGCCAGCAGCCGCTACGCGACGGAGGCGGGGTACAATGAGCAGTTCTTC.

The V and J genes are TRBV28 and TRBJ2-1; possible D gene TRBD2, 6 bases. V shed 3 bases and J shed 8 bases, with 20 bases lying between them. CDR1 and CDR2 from the germline V gene are MDHEN and SYDVKM. The CDR3 covers 16 residues. The CDR3, as DNA: TGTGCCAGCAGTTTCGTCCAGGGCCGGGGAGGCGATGAGCAGTTCTTC. As protein: CASSFVQGRGGDEQFF.

About this clone: Additional DNA sequences in this sample encode the identical CDR3. The chain employs TRBV7-2 and TRBJ2-2; D is unresolved. Trimming shortened V by 2 bases and J by 6 bases, and 7 bases separated the two germline ends. The CDR3 length is 13 residues. Germline CDR1 and CDR2: SGHTA and FQGNSA. The DNA of the CDR3 is TGTGCCAGCAGCTTACTGGGTGCCGGGGAGCTGTTTTTT. Its protein is CASSLLGAGELFF.

This chain joins TRBV2 and TRBJ1-2; tentatively, D is TRBD1 (6 bases). The V and J ends lost 2 bases and 8 bases respectively, with 18 bases between them. Germline lookup yields CDR1 SNHLY and CDR2 FYNNEI. The CDR3 loop spans 15 amino acids. The CDR3 DNA sequence: TGTGCCAGCAGTGAAATTTTGTTGGGGGCTTTAGGCTACACCTTC. It codes for CASSEILLGALGYTF.

This sequence joins TRBV15 and TRBJ2-7, with 8 nucleotides matching TRBD1. The CDR3 contains 14 residues. The junction had 9 bases not matched to a gene; V was cut back by 5 bases and J by 6 bases. CDR1 is LNHNV, CDR2 YYDKDF, per germline (reference sequence). The CDR3 loop is CATSSGGSRPEQYF. In nucleotides, the CDR3 is TGTGCCACCAGCTCAGGGGGCAGTCGGCCCGAGCAGTACTTC.

The gene calls are TRBV28 and TRBJ2-5, with D uncertain. This CDR3 has 11 residues. V was cut by 4 bases and J by 7 bases, with 7 bases left in between. Looked up from germline, CDR1 is MDHEN and CDR2 is SYDVKM. The CDR3 coding sequence is TGTGCCAGCAGTTCCCCCTCGACCCAGTACTTC. It codes for CASSSPSTQYF.

This sequence joins TRBV5-1 and TRBJ2-2, with D perhaps TRBD1 (5 bases). The CDR3 length is 14 residues. Germline V gene lookup returns CDR1 SGHRS and CDR2 YFSETQ. V shed 6 bases and J shed 4 bases, with 13 bases lying between them. The CDR3 DNA reads as TGCGCCAGCACACCGCAGGGTGCCACCGGGGAGCTGTTTTTT. It is translated as CASTPQGATGELFF.

The chain joins TRBV20-1 to TRBJ1-1, with D unclear. This CDR3 contains 9 residues. The V end was cut by 8 bases, the J end by 6 bases, with 7 bases between. Germline V gene lookup returns CDR1 DFQATT and CDR2 SNEGSKA (reference sequence). The CDR3 here is CSPRAEAFF. Here the CDR3 DNA reads TGCAGTCCGAGGGCTGAAGCTTTCTTT.

V usage is TRBV30 and J usage is TRBJ2-3; D call uncertain. CDR3 size: 12 residues. Germline assignment: CDR1 GTSNPN and CDR2 SVGIG (reference sequence). The V end was cut by 1 base, the J end by 5 bases, with 7 bases between. The CDR3 DNA follows: TGTGCCTGGAGTGCGAGGCTAGATACGCAGTATTTT. Amino acid sequence: CAWSARLDTQYF.

The chain couples TRBV30 to TRBJ2-7, with unresolved D. The germline V gene has CDR1 GTSNPN and CDR2 SVGIG (reference sequence). V was clipped by 6 bases and J by 2 bases, with 11 bases between them. This CDR3 has 12 residues. CDR3 nucleotides: TGTGCCTGTAACCCGGACGCCTACGAGCAGTACTTC. Translation: CACNPDAYEQYF. Full variable domain (outside the CDR3, taken from reference TRBV30 and TRBJ2-7): SQTIHQWPATLVQPVGSPLSLECTVEGTSNPNLYWYRQAAGRGLQLLFYSVGIGQISSEVPQNLSASRPQDRQFILSSKKLLLSDSGFYLCACNPDAYEQYFGPGTRLTVT.

The chain couples TRBV12-5 to TRBJ2-3; TRBD2 might be the D (6 bases). CDR3 size: 18 residues. CDR1 LGHNT and CDR2 FRNRAP come from the germline V gene. Trimming took off 0 bases at V and 0 bases at J, with 16 bases between the two ends. CDR3 DNA: TGTGCTAGTGGTTTGGTACGCCTTGGAGGGTCTAGCACAGATACGCAGTATTTT. It translates to CASGLVRLGGSSTDTQYF.

The chain links TRBV12-5 to TRBJ2-3, with D uncertain. This CDR3 is 12 amino acids long. Germline V gene sequence: CDR1 LGHNT, CDR2 FRNRAP. Trimming cost V 0 bases and J 12 bases, with 10 bases left between them. The CDR3, as DNA: TGTGCTAGTGGTTTGGTAGATTCCATCCAGTATTTT. This sequence encodes CASGLVDSIQYF. Filled out from reference TRBV12-5 and TRBJ2-3, the complete variable domain reads DARVTQTPRHKVTEMGQEVTMRCQPILGHNTVFWYRQTMMQGLELLAYFRNRAPLDDSGMPKDRFSAEMPDATLATLKIQPSEPRDSAVYFCASGLVDSIQYFGPGTRLTVL.

The rearrangement links TRBV10-3 to TRBJ2-7; the D gene is possibly TRBD2 (5 bases). V shed 7 bases and J shed 2 bases, with 12 bases lying between them. The CDR3 extends over 13 amino acids. Germline V lookup: CDR1 ENHRY, CDR2 SYGVKD. The CDR3 DNA reads as TGTGCCATCAAGAGGACTGAGACCTACGAGCAGTACTTC. Translated: CAIKRTETYEQYF.

Points on this clone: Other DNA sequences in the same sample also yield this CDR3. The V and J genes are TRBV28 and TRBJ1-1; D is unclear. V was trimmed by 3 bases and J by 4 bases, leaving 12 bases between them. This CDR3 comprises 14 residues. The V gene's germline CDR1 is MDHEN and CDR2 SYDVKM. In DNA, the CDR3 is TGTGCCAGCAGTTTCCGGGGAGGCGGCACTGAAGCTTTCTTT. Its protein is CASSFRGGGTEAFF.

The chain uses TRBV9 and TRBJ2-7, with D tentatively TRBD1 (5 bases). With 0 bases removed from V and 2 bases from J, the gap between germline ends came to 12 bases. The CDR3 spans 15 residues. Germline CDR1 reads SGDLS; CDR2 reads YYNGEE. Written as DNA, the CDR3 is TGTGCCAGCAGCGTAGCCAGGGAACAAACCTACGAGCAGTACTTC. It translates to CASSVAREQTYEQYF.

This sequence joins TRBV11-2 and TRBJ1-1, with D maybe TRBD1 (6 bases). V lost 5 bases and J 5 bases, leaving 15 bases between the germline ends. Germline CDR1 SGHAT, CDR2 FQNNGV. This CDR3 has 14 residues. For the CDR3, the DNA is TGTGCCAGCAGCCGAATACAGGGTAAGACTGAAGCTTTCTTT. Encoded protein: CASSRIQGKTEAFF. The whole variable domain, filled in from reference TRBV11-2 and TRBJ1-1, reads EAGVAQSPRYKIIEKRQSVAFWCNPISGHATLYWYQQILGQGPKLLIQFQNNGVVDDSQLPKDRFSAERLKGVDSTLKIQPAKLEDSAVYLCASSRIQGKTEAFFGQGTRLTVV.

This clone occurred a few times. The CDR3 region has the DNA TGTGCCAGCAGCTCGCGAGGACAGGAGAGCTACACCTTC. Translation gives CASSSRGQESYTF. The V call is TRBV5-4, the J call TRBJ1-2; 7 bases are shared with TRBD1. The CDR3 has 13 amino acids. Germline V gene sequence: CDR1 SGHNT, CDR2 YYREEE (reference sequence). The V gene end was trimmed by 3 bases and the J gene end by 9 bases; junction bases not matched to a gene: 8.

Remarks on this clone: Germline and junction disagree at one end, which may indicate a read error. At the DNA level, this CDR3 is encoded by other sequences in the same sample as well. The chain uses TRBV7-9 and TRBJ2-2; tentative D call: TRBD2 (5 bases). Germline V gene lookup returns CDR1 SEHNR and CDR2 FQNEAQ (reference sequence). The CDR3 spans 16 residues. Here the CDR3 reads CASSLAGISNTGELFF. CDR3 in DNA: TGTGCCAGCAGCTTAGCCGGTATTTCGAACACCGGGGAACTGTTTTTT.